Given below is one T cell receptor (beta chain) in context. Profiled with immunoSEQ multiplex PCR; TCRdb holds only in-frame clones, not every one. The data show approximately 68,000 clones, 91% seen once. This sample was taken from a study of T cell changes during pregnancy in multiple sclerosis. V was clipped by 5 bases and J by 3 bases; unmatched bases: 8. There are 15 residues in the CDR3. The germline CDR1 and CDR2 sequences are MNHEY and SVGAGI. The chain joins TRBV6-5 to TRBJ2-3, with TRBD2 identical over 7 bases. This TCR came from a female donor in good health, enrolled as a control in a pregnancy study. This material consisted of peripheral blood, taken in the third trimester of pregnancy. In DNA form, the CDR3 reads TGTGCCAGCAGTCGCGGGGGTAGAGGGACAGATACGCAGTATTTT. This sequence encodes CASSRGGRGTDTQYF.